This T cell receptor beta chain was retrieved from a study of blood T cell repertoires in COVID-19. Study-level information: Acute and convalescent COVID-19 specimens originated in the United States, Italy and Spain.

Seattle patients were enrolled while actively infected and followed longitudinally. This clone is a singleton in its sample. In the original processing: Scientists estimated how many nucleated cells there were by amplifying reference gene primers. Libraries were prepared by immunoSEQ multiplex PCR; TCRdb keeps only in-frame clonotypes and omits some of them. Clone size and the V and J calls come from that table; the DNA yielded D and trimming. This table holds roughly 260,000 clones, 88% found once. This CDR3 comprises 14 residues. V lost 3 bases, J lost 3 bases, and 8 bases lay in between. Germline-derived CDR1 and CDR2 are LNHNV and YYDKDF (reference sequence).

The receptor's source is a woman in her twenties or thirties with COVID-19, enrolled during active disease. The sequencing input was peripheral blood. The chain uses TRBV15 and TRBJ2-2; no reliable D call. The CDR3 nucleotides read TGTGCCACCAGCAGGCGGTCCGACACCGGGGAGCTGTTTTTT. Protein product: CATSRRSDTGELFF.